The 18 T cell receptor beta chains presented below share a single source sample, sequenced in a study of a mutant IDH1 vaccine in newly diagnosed glioma. Time point specified: week 5, during vaccination. Vaccination comprised doses that each held 300 ug of mutant IDH1 20-mer peptide, plus topical imiquimod. The repertoire was sequenced with immunoSEQ multiplex PCR; TCRdb's copy has only in-frame clones and lacks some. The repertoire holds 30,000 to 45,000 clones, with roughly 92% as singletons. Their antigen targets remain unknown. The sequences come from PBMCs, collected from a glioma patient whose treatment included an IDH1 peptide vaccine. These TCRs come from a man aged 50-60 years with glioma.

The V gene is TRBV19, the J gene TRBJ2-3; 10 bases are shared with TRBD2. Unmatched junction bases numbered 8, after V lost 3 bases and J lost 2 bases. This CDR3 has 17 amino acids. The germline V gene has CDR1 LNHDA and CDR2 SQIVND (reference sequence). CDR3 DNA sequence: TGTGCCAGTAGTATGGAACGGACTAGCGGCAACACAGATACGCAGTATTTT. This translates into CASSMERTSGNTDTQYF.

The J gene is TRBJ2-5, the V gene TRBV27, with D possibly called TRBD1 or TRBD2 (5 bases each). There are 15 residues in the CDR3. CDR1 and CDR2 from the germline V gene are MNHEY and SMNVEV (reference sequence). V was trimmed by 4 bases and J by 3 bases, leaving 15 bases between them. The CDR3: CASSSPGKGEETQYF. CDR3 DNA: TGTGCCAGCAGTTCCCCAGGGAAGGGAGAAGAGACCCAGTACTTC.

V and J are TRBV5-8 and TRBJ1-3; D ambiguous. The V and J ends lost 2 bases and 0 bases respectively, with 0 bases between them. CDR1 is SGHTS and CDR2 is YDEGEE in the germline V gene. This CDR3 has 12 residues. CDR3 DNA: TGTGCCAGCAGCTTCTCTGGAAACACCATATATTTT. Protein sequence: CASSFSGNTIYF.

This clone was picked up one time. V is TRBV5-6 and J is TRBJ1-2; 7 bases match TRBD1. CDR1 is SGHDT and CDR2 is YYEEEE in the germline V gene. V shed 4 bases, J shed 0 bases, and the junction held 6 bases outside the gene matches. The CDR3 loop spans 15 amino acids. This CDR3 reads CASSPGTDPNYGYTF. The CDR3, as DNA: TGTGCCAGCAGCCCGGGGACAGACCCTAACTATGGCTACACCTTC.

The rearrangement joins TRBV19 to TRBJ1-6; D ambiguous. The CDR3 runs 14 residues. Trimming shortened V by 3 bases and J by 5 bases, and 8 bases separated the two germline ends. Germline V gene lookup returns CDR1 LNHDA and CDR2 SQIVND (reference sequence). DNA of the CDR3: TGTGCCAGTAGTATCGAGCGACATAATTCACCCCTCCACTTT. It translates to CASSIERHNSPLHF.

The V gene is TRBV7-8, the J gene TRBJ1-4; D unresolved. Germline V gives CDR1 SGHVS, CDR2 FQNEAQ. With 5 bases removed from V and 4 bases from J, the gap between germline ends came to 17 bases. The CDR3 loop spans 16 amino acids. The CDR3 is CASSPNGLGFNEKLFF. The DNA for the CDR3 is TGTGCCAGCAGCCCAAATGGGTTAGGGTTTAATGAAAAACTGTTTTTT. The full variable domain, with the rest looked up from reference TRBV7-8 and TRBJ1-4, is GAGVSQSPRYKVAKRGQDVALRCDPISGHVSLFWYQQALGQGPEFLTYFQNEAQLDKSGLPSDRFFAERPEGSVSTLKIQRTQQEDSAVYLCASSPNGLGFNEKLFFGSGTQLSVL.

The CDR3 reads CASRSRTASYEQYF. In DNA form, the CDR3 reads TGTGCCAGTAGATCCCGGACAGCGTCCTACGAGCAGTACTTC. The genes are TRBV19 and TRBJ2-7; TRBD1 might be the D (6 bases). Trimming shortened V by 6 bases and J by 1 base, and 13 bases separated the two germline ends. The CDR3 loop spans 14 amino acids. CDR1 and CDR2 from the germline V gene are LNHDA and SQIVND (reference sequence).

The chain's CDR3 is CASSLGWYEQYF. In DNA, the CDR3 is TGTGCCAGCAGTTTAGGTTGGTACGAGCAGTACTTC. The V call is TRBV28, the J call TRBJ2-7; no definite D call. This CDR3 has 12 residues. The germline CDR1 and CDR2 sequences are MDHEN and SYDVKM. V was clipped by 2 bases and J by 4 bases, with 6 bases between them.

The chain combines TRBV6-5 with TRBJ1-1; tentatively, D is TRBD1 (6 bases). Germline assignment: CDR1 MNHEY and CDR2 SVGAGI. The length of the CDR3 is 14 residues. The V end lost 6 bases, the J end lost 5 bases, and 16 bases lay between the germline ends. CDR3 in DNA: TGTGCCAGCAGATTATCAGGGGAACGAACTGAAGCTTTCTTT. This gives the protein CASRLSGERTEAFF.

This sequence joins TRBV4-1 and TRBJ2-1; perhaps TRBD2 as D (5 bases). This CDR3 has 14 residues. The germline V gene encodes CDR1 MGHRA and CDR2 YSYEKL. V was pared by 0 bases and J by 6 bases, with 9 bases between. Written as DNA, the CDR3 is TGCGCCAGCAGCCAAGAAGAGGGAGCCAATGAGCAGTTCTTC. It encodes CASSQEEGANEQFF.

This sequence joins TRBV7-9 and TRBJ1-2; D not certain. Deletions cut 4 bases from V and 7 bases from J, with 13 bases between. CDR3 length: 13 residues. Germline CDR1 SEHNR, CDR2 FQNEAQ (reference sequence). Here the CDR3 reads CASSSSVGGGYTF. DNA for the CDR3: TGTGCCAGCAGCTCCTCTGTGGGAGGTGGCTACACCTTC.

J is TRBJ2-7 and V is TRBV14; 10 positions match TRBD1. J was trimmed by 3 bases and V by 0 bases; bases with no gene match: 8. This CDR3 comprises 17 residues. Germline assignment: CDR1 SGHDN and CDR2 FVKESK. Written as DNA, the CDR3 is TGTGCCAGCAGCCAAGATGGGTTAGGACAGGGGGGCTACGAGCAGTACTTC. This translates into CASSQDGLGQGGYEQYF.

This clone was recorded only once. This chain joins TRBV5-1 and TRBJ2-2; D is unresolved. V was cut by 4 bases and J by 0 bases, with 7 bases left in between. Germline CDR1 SGHRS, CDR2 YFSETQ. CDR3 length equals 14 residues. The CDR3 region has the DNA TGCGCCAGCAGCCGAGAGGCGAACACCGGGGAGCTGTTTTTT. It specifies CASSREANTGELFF.

The chain links TRBV6-6 to TRBJ1-2, with D perhaps matching TRBD1 (6 bases). Germline CDR1 and CDR2: MNHNY and SVGAGI (reference sequence). The CDR3 consists of 15 residues. V dropped 2 bases and J dropped 4 bases, with 14 bases sitting between them. The CDR3, as DNA: TGTGCCAGCAGTTACGACACAGGGTCTGGCTATGGCTACACCTTC. Translated, it gives CASSYDTGSGYGYTF.

The V call is TRBV30, the J call TRBJ1-5; D gene ambiguous. V was clipped by 2 bases and J by 4 bases, with 6 bases between them. CDR1 GTSNPN and CDR2 SVGIG come from the germline V gene (reference sequence). This CDR3 has 12 amino acids. The CDR3 region is CAWSPGNQPQHF. DNA for the CDR3: TGTGCCTGGAGTCCGGGGAATCAGCCCCAGCATTTT.

The chain joins TRBV21-1 to TRBJ1-5; the D call of TRBD1 is as the table states it, not checked on the DNA. TRBV21-1 represents a pseudogene. The CDR3 totals 14 residues. DNA for the CDR3: TGTGCCAGAATCGACAGGTATAGCAATCAGCCCCAGCATTTT. It yields the protein CARIDRYSNQPQHF.

The V call is TRBV29-1, the J call TRBJ1-1, with a possible D match to TRBD1 (5 bases). The CDR3 loop spans 12 amino acids. The V gene's germline CDR1 is SQVTM and CDR2 ANQGSEA. Trimming pared 2 bases from V and 5 bases from J, leaving 9 bases between. CDR3: CSVERAGTEAFF. CDR3 nucleotide sequence: TGCAGCGTTGAAAGGGCAGGGACTGAAGCTTTCTTT.

The V gene is TRBV6-1, the J gene TRBJ2-1; 10 bases map to TRBD2. Germline V gene data show CDR1 as MNHNS and CDR2 as SASEGT. CDR3 length: 15 residues. V was pared by 2 bases and J by 10 bases, with 8 bases of the junction left unmatched. CDR3 region: CASSELAGVDGEQFF. DNA for the CDR3: TGTGCCAGCAGTGAACTAGCGGGGGTGGATGGGGAGCAGTTCTTC.